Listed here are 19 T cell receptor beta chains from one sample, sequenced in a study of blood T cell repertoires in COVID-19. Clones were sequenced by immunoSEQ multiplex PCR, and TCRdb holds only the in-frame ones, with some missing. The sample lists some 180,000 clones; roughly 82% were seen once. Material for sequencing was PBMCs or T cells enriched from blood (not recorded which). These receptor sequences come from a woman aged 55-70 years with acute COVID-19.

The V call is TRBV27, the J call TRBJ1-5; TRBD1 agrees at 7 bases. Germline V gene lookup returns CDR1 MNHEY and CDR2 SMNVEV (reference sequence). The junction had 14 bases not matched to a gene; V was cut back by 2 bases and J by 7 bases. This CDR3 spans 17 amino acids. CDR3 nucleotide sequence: TGTGCCAGCAGTTTAAACCCCCCGTCAGGGGGGAGCCAGCCCCAGCATTTT. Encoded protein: CASSLNPPSGGSQPQHF.

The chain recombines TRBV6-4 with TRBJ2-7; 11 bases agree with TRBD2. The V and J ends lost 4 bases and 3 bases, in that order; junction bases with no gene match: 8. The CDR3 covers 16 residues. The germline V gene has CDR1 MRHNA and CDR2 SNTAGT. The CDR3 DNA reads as TGTGCCAGCAGTGCGTTTGCGGGACTAGCGGACTACGAGCAGTACTTC. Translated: CASSAFAGLADYEQYF.

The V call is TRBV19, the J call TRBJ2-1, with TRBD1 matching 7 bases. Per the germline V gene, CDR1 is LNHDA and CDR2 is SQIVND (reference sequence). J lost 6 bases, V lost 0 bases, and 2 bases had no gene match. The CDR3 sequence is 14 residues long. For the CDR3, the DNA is TGTGCCAGTAGTATAGAGACAGGGCTCAATGAGCAGTTCTTC. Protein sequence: CASSIETGLNEQFF.

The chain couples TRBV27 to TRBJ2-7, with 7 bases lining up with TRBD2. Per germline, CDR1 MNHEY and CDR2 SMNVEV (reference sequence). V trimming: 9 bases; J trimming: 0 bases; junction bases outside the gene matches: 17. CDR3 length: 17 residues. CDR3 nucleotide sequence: TGTGCCAGACGTCCTTTAAATACCGGGACTAACTCCTACGAGCAGTACTTC. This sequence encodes CARRPLNTGTNSYEQYF.

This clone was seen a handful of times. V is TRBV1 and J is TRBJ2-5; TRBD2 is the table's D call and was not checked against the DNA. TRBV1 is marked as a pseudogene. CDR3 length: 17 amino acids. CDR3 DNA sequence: TGCACCAGCAGCCAAGATAAGGCTAGCGGCAATCAAGAGACCCAGTACTTC. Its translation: CTSSQDKASGNQETQYF.

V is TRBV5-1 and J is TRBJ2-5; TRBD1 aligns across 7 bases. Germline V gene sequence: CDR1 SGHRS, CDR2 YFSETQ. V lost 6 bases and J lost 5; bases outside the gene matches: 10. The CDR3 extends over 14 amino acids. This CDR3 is CASKGGLGYETQYF. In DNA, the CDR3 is TGCGCCAGCAAAGGGGGCCTTGGGTATGAGACCCAGTACTTC.

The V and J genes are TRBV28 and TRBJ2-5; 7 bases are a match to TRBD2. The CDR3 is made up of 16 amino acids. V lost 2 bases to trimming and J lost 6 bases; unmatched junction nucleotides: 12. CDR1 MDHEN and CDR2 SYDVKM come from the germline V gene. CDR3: CASSLMWGGSAQTQYF. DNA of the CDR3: TGTGCCAGCAGTTTAATGTGGGGGGGGTCCGCCCAGACCCAGTACTTC. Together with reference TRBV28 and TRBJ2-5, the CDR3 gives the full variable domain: DVKVTQSSRYLVKRTGEKVFLECVQDMDHENMFWYRQDPGLGLRLIYFSYDVKMKEKGDIPEGYSVSREKKERFSLILESASTNQTSMYLCASSLMWGGSAQTQYFGPGTRLLVL.

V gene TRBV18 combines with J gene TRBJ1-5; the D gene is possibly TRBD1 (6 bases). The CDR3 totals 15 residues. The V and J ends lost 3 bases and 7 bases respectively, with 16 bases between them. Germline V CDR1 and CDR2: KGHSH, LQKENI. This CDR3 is CASSPQTGVEQPQHF. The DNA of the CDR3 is TGTGCCAGCTCACCGCAGACAGGCGTGGAGCAGCCCCAGCATTTT.

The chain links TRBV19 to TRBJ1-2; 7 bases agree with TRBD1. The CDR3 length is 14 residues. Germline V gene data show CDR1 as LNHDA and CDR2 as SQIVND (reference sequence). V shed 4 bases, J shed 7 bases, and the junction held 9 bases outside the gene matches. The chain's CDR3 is CASSRQGGTTGYTF. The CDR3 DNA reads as TGTGCCAGTAGTAGACAGGGAGGAACGACTGGCTACACCTTC.

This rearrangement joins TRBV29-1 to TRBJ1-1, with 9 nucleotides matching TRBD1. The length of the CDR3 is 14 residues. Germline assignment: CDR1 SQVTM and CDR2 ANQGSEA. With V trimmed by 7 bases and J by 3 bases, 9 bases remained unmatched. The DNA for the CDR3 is TGCAGCGCCATACAGGGGGCTCGCCACACTGAAGCTTTCTTT. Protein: CSAIQGARHTEAFF.

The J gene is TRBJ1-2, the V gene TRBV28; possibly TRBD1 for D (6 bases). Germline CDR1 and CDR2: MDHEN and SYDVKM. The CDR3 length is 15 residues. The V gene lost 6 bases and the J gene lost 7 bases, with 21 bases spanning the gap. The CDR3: CASREARRGRGGYTF. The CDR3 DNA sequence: TGTGCCAGCAGGGAGGCCCGCAGGGGTCGGGGTGGCTACACCTTC.

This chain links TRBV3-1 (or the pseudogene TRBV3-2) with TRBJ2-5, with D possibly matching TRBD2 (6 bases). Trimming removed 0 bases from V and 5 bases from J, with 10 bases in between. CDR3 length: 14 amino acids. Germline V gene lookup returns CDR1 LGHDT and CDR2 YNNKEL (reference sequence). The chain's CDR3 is CASSQEGGSETQYF. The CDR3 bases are TGTGCCAGCAGCCAAGAAGGAGGGTCCGAGACCCAGTACTTC.

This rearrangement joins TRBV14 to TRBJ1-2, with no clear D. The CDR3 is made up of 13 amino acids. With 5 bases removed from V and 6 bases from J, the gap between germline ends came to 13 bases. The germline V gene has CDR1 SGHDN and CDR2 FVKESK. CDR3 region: CASSYHHQDGYTF. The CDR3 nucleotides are TGTGCCAGCAGCTACCACCATCAGGATGGCTACACCTTC.

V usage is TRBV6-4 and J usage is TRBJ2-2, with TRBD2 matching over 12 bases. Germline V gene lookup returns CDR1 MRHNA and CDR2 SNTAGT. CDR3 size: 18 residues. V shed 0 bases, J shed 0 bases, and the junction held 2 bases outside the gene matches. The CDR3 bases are TGTGCCAGCAGTGACTCCGCTAGCGGGAGGGCGAACACCGGGGAGCTGTTTTTT. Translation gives CASSDSASGRANTGELFF.

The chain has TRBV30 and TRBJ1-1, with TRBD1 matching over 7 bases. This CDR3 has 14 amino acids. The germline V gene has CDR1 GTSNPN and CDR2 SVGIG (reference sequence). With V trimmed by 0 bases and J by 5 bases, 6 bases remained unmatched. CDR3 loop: CAWSVQSGGTEAFF. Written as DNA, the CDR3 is TGTGCCTGGAGTGTACAGTCAGGGGGAACTGAAGCTTTCTTT.

The CDR3 nucleotides read TGCAGCGCGCTCAGACAGGGGAACACTGAAGCTTTCTTT. Protein sequence: CSALRQGNTEAFF. The V gene is TRBV29-1, the J gene TRBJ1-1; TRBD1 agrees at 7 bases. Per the germline V gene, CDR1 is SQVTM and CDR2 is ANQGSEA. V was clipped by 7 bases and J by 1 base; unmatched bases: 6. This CDR3 contains 13 residues.

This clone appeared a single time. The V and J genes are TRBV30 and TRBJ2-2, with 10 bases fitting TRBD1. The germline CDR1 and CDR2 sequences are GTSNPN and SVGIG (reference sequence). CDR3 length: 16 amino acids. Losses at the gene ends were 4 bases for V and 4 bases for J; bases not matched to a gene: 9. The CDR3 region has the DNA TGTGCCTGGATTGGGGGGACAGGGGCGAGCACCGGGGAGCTGTTTTTT. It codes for CAWIGGTGASTGELFF.

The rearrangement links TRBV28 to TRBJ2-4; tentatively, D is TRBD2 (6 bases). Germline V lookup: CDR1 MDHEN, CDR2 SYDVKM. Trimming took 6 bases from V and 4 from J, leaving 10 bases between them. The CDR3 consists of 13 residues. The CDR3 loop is CASRGGAKNIQYF. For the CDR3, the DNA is TGTGCCAGCAGAGGAGGGGCGAAAAACATTCAGTACTTC.

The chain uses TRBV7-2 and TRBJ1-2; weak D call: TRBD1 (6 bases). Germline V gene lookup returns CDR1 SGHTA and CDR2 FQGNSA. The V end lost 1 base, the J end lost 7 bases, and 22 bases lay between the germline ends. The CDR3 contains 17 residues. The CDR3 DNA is TGTGCCAGCAGCTTAGGAGCTCTTGGACAGCATGGCCTTGGCTACACCTTC. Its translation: CASSLGALGQHGLGYTF.